A single sample gave rise to the 26 T cell receptor beta chains below, sequenced in a study of PD-L1 blockade in urothelial cancer. Time point defined: peripheral blood 6 weeks after treatment start. Sequencing was performed with immunoSEQ multiplex PCR; in TCRdb, only in-frame clones are kept and a portion is missing. The sample comprises 90,000 to 130,000 clones, 85% to 95% of which are singletons, and approximately 3.8% rests with the top ten. Specimen: PBMCs, collected around atezolizumab (anti-PD-L1) treatment. The source is a man aged 55-75 years with urothelial cancer.

This clone was seen only once. This chain links TRBV7-2 with TRBJ1-6; 9 bases are shared with TRBD1. Germline-derived CDR1 and CDR2 are SGHTA and FQGNSA. V was clipped by 5 bases and J by 10 bases; unmatched bases: 6. The CDR3 loop spans 14 amino acids. The CDR3 protein is CASSIRQGESPLHF. The CDR3 nucleotides are TGTGCCAGCAGCATTAGACAGGGGGAATCACCCCTCCACTTT.

V is TRBV7-3 and J is TRBJ1-2, with D perhaps matching TRBD1 (5 bases). The germline V and J ends were trimmed by 3 bases and 6 bases, with 11 bases remaining between them. This CDR3 is built from 13 residues. Germline V gives CDR1 SGHTA, CDR2 FQGTGA. The CDR3 loop is CASSFRAGNGYTF. The CDR3 region has the DNA TGTGCCAGCAGCTTTAGGGCAGGGAATGGCTACACCTTC.

Turning to this clone: Its ends do not fully match the called genes, so a read error is possible. This sequence joins TRBV10-3 and TRBJ1-1; D unresolved. Looked up from germline, CDR1 is ENHRY and CDR2 is SYGVKD. The CDR3 sequence is 14 residues long. CDR3 nucleotide sequence: TGTGCCATCAGTGAGTTCCGGGGATCTTGGGGTACTACCTTT. This translates into CAISEFRGSWGTTF.

Note on this clone: A junction end diverges from the germline sequence, so it may reflect a read error. The chain links TRBV6-1 to TRBJ1-5; TRBD1 matches 8 bases. Germline V CDR1 and CDR2: MNHNS, SASEGT. The CDR3 runs 12 residues. DNA of the CDR3: TGTACCAGCAGCCAACAGGGGGAGCCCCAGCATTTT. Its protein is CTSSQQGEPQHF.

V and J are TRBV7-3 and TRBJ2-3; the D gene is possibly TRBD2 (6 bases). The CDR3 extends over 15 amino acids. The V and J ends lost 5 bases and 0 bases respectively, with 12 bases between them. Germline loops: CDR1 SGHTA, CDR2 FQGTGA. DNA for the CDR3: TGTGCCAGCAGCAACTATGCGGGAAGCACAGATACGCAGTATTTT. Residues: CASSNYAGSTDTQYF.

This chain uses TRBV6-5 with TRBJ1-2; 11 bases are shared with TRBD1. The CDR3 is 14 residues long. Germline CDR1 reads MNHEY; CDR2 reads SVGAGI. V was clipped by 6 bases and J by 7 bases; unmatched bases: 7. DNA for the CDR3: TGTGCCAGCAGAGGGGACAGGGGGTCGGGTGGCTACACCTTC. Its protein product is CASRGDRGSGGYTF.

About this clone itself: Other DNA sequences in the sample encode the same CDR3. The V gene is TRBV7-2, the J gene TRBJ2-3; the match to TRBD2 covers 11 bases. After removal of 5 bases from V and 5 bases from J, the junction contained 6 bases not matched to a gene. CDR3 length: 15 residues. The germline gives CDR1 SGHTA, CDR2 FQGNSA. The CDR3 nucleotides read TGTGCCAGCAGCCCCGGACTAGCGGGTGGAGATACGCAGTATTTT. Amino acids: CASSPGLAGGDTQYF.

This chain connects TRBV7-2 to TRBJ1-2; the match to TRBD1 covers 7 bases. CDR3 length: 14 residues. V gave up 5 bases and J gave up 4 bases; unmatched junction bases: 7. Germline values: CDR1 SGHTA, CDR2 FQGNSA. CDR3 coding DNA: TGTGCCAGCAGCACCGCACAGGGGTCCTATGGCTACACCTTC. Translated, it gives CASSTAQGSYGYTF.

The chain employs TRBV10-3 and TRBJ2-1; a possible D gene is TRBD1 (5 bases). The CDR3 is 14 residues long. V dropped 0 bases and J dropped 7 bases, with 10 bases sitting between them. Germline V CDR1 and CDR2: ENHRY, SYGVKD. CDR3: CAISESRTGNEQFF. CDR3 DNA: TGTGCCATCAGTGAGTCACGAACAGGTAATGAGCAGTTCTTC.

The rearrangement joins TRBV28 to TRBJ2-2; tentative D call: TRBD2 (5 bases). Trimming removed 5 bases at V and 0 bases at J, with 16 bases between. The CDR3 contains 17 residues. Germline V gives CDR1 MDHEN, CDR2 SYDVKM. CDR3 in DNA: TGTGCCAGCAGTCCCCGATGGAGAGGGCCGAACACCGGGGAGCTGTTTTTT. It translates to CASSPRWRGPNTGELFF.

The CDR3 is CSGYIDSSYEQYF. In nucleotides, the CDR3 is TGCAGCGGGTACATCGACAGCTCCTACGAGCAGTACTTC. The chain links TRBV29-1 to TRBJ2-7; D is possibly TRBD1 (5 bases). V was trimmed by 7 bases and J by 0 bases, leaving 13 bases between them. This CDR3 has 13 residues. Germline V gene sequence: CDR1 SQVTM, CDR2 ANQGSEA.

This chain uses TRBV5-6 with TRBJ2-3; TRBD2 aligns across 13 bases. Germline loops: CDR1 SGHDT, CDR2 YYEEEE. With 1 base clipped from V and 5 bases from J, the junction kept 10 bases outside the gene matches. This CDR3 has 18 amino acids. The CDR3 bases are TGTGCCAGCAGCTTGTACGACGGACGGACTAGCGGGGGAGATACGCAGTATTTT. Its translation: CASSLYDGRTSGGDTQYF. Full variable domain (remainder filled in from reference TRBV5-6 and TRBJ2-3): DAGVTQSPTHLIKTRGQQVTLRCSPKSGHDTVSWYQQALGQGPQFIFQYYEEEERQRGNFPDRFSGHQFPNYSSELNVNALLLGDSALYLCASSLYDGRTSGGDTQYFGPGTRLTVL.

This clone has just one count. The chain carries TRBV4-3 and TRBJ2-1; the match to TRBD2 covers 11 bases. Germline loops: CDR1 LGHNA, CDR2 YSLEER. This CDR3 is built from 16 residues. The V segment lost 3 bases and the J segment 6 bases; nucleotides outside the gene matches: 7. The CDR3 region is CASSHQQGTSGNEQFF. The CDR3 nucleotides read TGCGCCAGCAGCCACCAACAGGGGACTAGCGGCAATGAGCAGTTCTTC.

This chain joins TRBV4-2 and TRBJ2-5, with 9 nucleotides matching TRBD1. Unmatched junction bases numbered 8, after V lost 3 bases and J lost 3 bases. This CDR3 contains 16 residues. CDR1 is LGHNA, CDR2 YNFKEQ, per germline. The CDR3, as DNA: TGTGCCAGCAGCCATGGGGGTGGACAGGGGAAAGAGACCCAGTACTTC. Protein product: CASSHGGGQGKETQYF.

The chain has TRBV6-4 and TRBJ2-1, with unresolved D. The V gene lost 6 bases and the J gene lost 4 bases, with 13 bases spanning the gap. CDR3 length equals 14 residues. From germline, CDR1 is MRHNA and CDR2 SNTAGT. For the CDR3, the DNA is TGTGCCAGCAGCAAAACTTATACGTACAATGAGCAGTTCTTC. This sequence encodes CASSKTYTYNEQFF.

The chain carries TRBV5-1 and TRBJ2-3; D unclear. The CDR3 consists of 14 residues. Trimming pared 1 base from V and 4 bases from J, leaving 10 bases between. Germline lookup yields CDR1 SGHRS and CDR2 YFSETQ. The CDR3 spells CASSLTTEPDTQYF. CDR3 nucleotides: TGCGCCAGCAGCTTGACTACGGAGCCAGATACGCAGTATTTT. The full variable domain, rest sourced from reference TRBV5-1 and TRBJ2-3, is KAGVTQTPRYLIKTRGQQVTLSCSPISGHRSVSWYQQTPGQGLQFLFEYFSETQRNKGNFPGRFSGRQFSNSRSEMNVSTLELGDSALYLCASSLTTEPDTQYFGPGTRLTVL.

The V and J genes are TRBV19 and TRBJ2-1; no firm D call. The germline V and J ends were trimmed by 1 base and 9 bases, with 10 bases remaining between them. Germline-derived CDR1 and CDR2 are LNHDA and SQIVND (reference sequence). CDR3 size: 13 residues. CDR3 nucleotide sequence: TGTGCCAGTAGTATAGGACCCGTAGCTGAGCAGTTCTTC. Protein product: CASSIGPVAEQFF.

The chain joins TRBV11-3 to TRBJ2-7, with 9 bases that match TRBD1. The CDR3 sequence is 12 residues long. CDR1 is SGHNT and CDR2 is YENEEA in the germline V gene. The V gene end was trimmed by 5 bases and the J gene end by 12 bases; junction bases not matched to a gene: 8. In DNA, the CDR3 is TGTGCCAGCAGCGTCGGGACAGGGAGGCGGTACTTC. This sequence encodes CASSVGTGRRYF.

In DNA form, the CDR3 reads TGTGCCAGCAGCTTAGGGCCCCCTACGGACAATGAGCAGTTCTTC. It specifies CASSLGPPTDNEQFF. The chain recombines TRBV7-3 with TRBJ2-1; D gene ambiguous. The V gene lost 2 bases and the J gene lost 5 bases, with 13 bases spanning the gap. Germline lookup yields CDR1 SGHTA and CDR2 FQGTGA. CDR3 length: 15 amino acids.

This chain uses TRBV2 with TRBJ2-5; possible D gene TRBD1, 6 bases. There are 15 residues in the CDR3. Germline CDR1 is SNHLY and CDR2 is FYNNEI. V was clipped by 6 bases and J by 2 bases, with 16 bases between them. The CDR3 loop is CASSLPLGGQETQYF. In DNA, the CDR3 is TGTGCCAGCAGCCTCCCTTTAGGGGGACAAGAGACCCAGTACTTC.

The count of this clone is one. The chain couples TRBV5-6 to TRBJ1-6; 8 bases fit TRBD1. The CDR3 has 14 residues. Germline V CDR1 and CDR2: SGHDT, YYEEEE. The trim removed 0 bases at V and 7 bases at J, leaving 0 bases unmatched. CDR3 sequence reads: CASSLGTGNSPLHF. CDR3 sequence (DNA): TGTGCCAGCAGCTTGGGGACAGGGAATTCACCCCTCCACTTT.

The rearrangement links TRBV28 to TRBJ2-7; D might be TRBD2 (5 bases). Per germline, CDR1 MDHEN and CDR2 SYDVKM. This CDR3 region has 16 residues. V lost 4 bases and J 5 bases, leaving 21 bases between the germline ends. The CDR3 coding sequence is TGTGCCAGCAGTTCTCCTCTCGGAGCGGAGCGCGACGAGCAGTACTTC. Amino acid sequence: CASSSPLGAERDEQYF.

V and J are TRBV7-9 and TRBJ1-4; 7 bases agree with TRBD1. V trimming: 4 bases; J trimming: 7 bases; junction bases outside the gene matches: 6. There are 14 residues in the CDR3. Per the germline V gene, CDR1 is SEHNR and CDR2 is FQNEAQ (reference sequence). The CDR3 spells CASSYDRATEKLFF. As DNA, the CDR3 is TGTGCCAGCAGCTACGACAGGGCCACTGAAAAACTGTTTTTT.

The rearrangement uses TRBV7-2 and TRBJ1-3, with D perhaps matching TRBD1 (5 bases). This CDR3 spans 15 amino acids. Germline V gene data show CDR1 as SGHTA and CDR2 as FQGNSA. V lost 6 bases to trimming and J lost 0 bases, with 12 bases between them. This CDR3 reads CASREDSFSGNTIYF. For the CDR3, the DNA is TGTGCCAGCAGGGAAGACAGCTTCTCTGGAAACACCATATATTTT.

The V call is TRBV5-1, the J call TRBJ1-1; 7 bases line up with TRBD1. The CDR3 is 14 residues long. The germline V gene has CDR1 SGHRS and CDR2 YFSETQ. With 1 base clipped from V and 2 bases from J, the junction kept 2 bases outside the gene matches. CDR3 in DNA: TGCGCCAGCAGCTTGTCAGGGGGTAACACTGAAGCTTTCTTT. Amino acid sequence: CASSLSGGNTEAFF.

The rearrangement joins TRBV9 to TRBJ2-1, with 7 bases that match TRBD2. V dropped 0 bases and J dropped 4; count of bases not matched to a gene: 4. Germline V gives CDR1 SGDLS, CDR2 YYNGEE. CDR3 length: 15 amino acids. CDR3 nucleotide sequence: TGTGCCAGCAGCGTAGCGACTAGCCCTTACAATGAGCAGTTCTTC. This sequence encodes CASSVATSPYNEQFF.